The 2 T cell receptor beta chains below were found in one sample sequenced in a study of blood T cell repertoires in COVID-19. Data came from immunoSEQ multiplex PCR; TCRdb stores just in-frame clones and leaves some out. In the table there are about 30,000 clones, about 92% of which are singletons. What was sequenced was peripheral blood. These receptors all come from a man aged 70 or older with active or convalescent COVID-19.

The chain recombines TRBV28 with TRBJ1-1, with D unresolved. The CDR3 extends over 13 amino acids. In germline, CDR1 is MDHEN, CDR2 SYDVKM. V lost 3 bases and J 1 base, leaving 6 bases between the germline ends. This chain's CDR3 is CASSFGANTEAFF. The CDR3 nucleotides read TGTGCCAGCAGTTTCGGAGCGAACACTGAAGCTTTCTTT.

The gene calls are TRBV19 and TRBJ1-4; 7 nucleotides align to TRBD1. CDR1 and CDR2 (germline): LNHDA, SQIVND (reference sequence). This CDR3 spans 15 amino acids. The J segment lost 4 bases and the V segment lost 5 bases, leaving 7 bases of the junction unmatched. The CDR3 loop is CASSARGTVNEKLFF. The CDR3 DNA sequence: TGTGCCAGTAGTGCGCGAGGGACAGTTAATGAAAAACTGTTTTTT.